This is a list of T cell receptor beta chains from one sample in a study of T cells in tuberculosis. Produced via immunoSEQ multiplex PCR; TCRdb's table is partial and in-frame only. This sample carries tens of thousands of clones, 85% to 90% of them seen once, and the ten largest clones take roughly 14%. The specimen sequenced was PBMCs. These receptors were obtained from a donor aged 5 to 30 with latent tuberculosis or without tuberculosis infection. The CDR3 runs from the conserved cysteine through the conserved F or W.

j_call,v_call,cdr3_aa
TRBJ2-3,TRBV19,CASSKGQGEDTQYF
TRBJ1-2,TRBV7-3,CASSLNRGYGYTF
TRBJ2-7,TRBV5-4,CASSLARGGRYEQYF
TRBJ2-2,TRBV27,CASRLATGELFF
TRBJ1-1,TRBV2,CASMTVNTEAFF
TRBJ1-5,TRBV4-2,CASSQNRDRGNQPQHF
TRBJ1-6,TRBV7-2,CASSSFNSPLHF
TRBJ2-3,TRBV5-1,CASSQTPRDIARYTDTQYF
TRBJ1-1,TRBV27,CASSSFGQGMNTEAFF
TRBJ1-5,TRBV6-1,CASSEAAGNQPQHF
TRBJ2-7,TRBV28,CASTPGQTSKQYF
TRBJ1-1,TRBV14,CASSHPGMNTEAFF
TRBJ2-1,TRBV6-6,CASSLGQSPNEQFF
TRBJ1-2,TRBV5-5,CASSLGTGYGYTF
-,TRBV27,CASSPPPGTGGIQFF
TRBJ2-7,TRBV19,CASSIRQGVYYEQYF
TRBJ2-3,TRBV6-1,CASRWTGGTDTQYF
TRBJ1-2,TRBV19,CASSIRYGREEYGYTF
TRBJ2-7,TRBV27,CASSNTLAGKQYF
TRBJ2-7,TRBV27,CASSKRDNYEQYF
TRBJ1-2,TRBV7-2,CASSRTGGNYGYTF
TRBJ2-1,TRBV25-1,CASSAAGGHEQFF
TRBJ1-2,TRBV5-4,CASSGGQDYGYTF
TRBJ1-2,TRBV4-1,CASSQETGEVYGYTF
TRBJ2-7,TRBV10-1,CARDRRSYEQYF
TRBJ1-1,TRBV27,CASNLASGNTEAFF
TRBJ2-7,TRBV27,CASSLGQTAVQYF
TRBJ2-5,TRBV5-6,CASSLVGETQYF
TRBJ1-5,TRBV5-8,CASSLYRGNSNQPQHF
TRBJ2-1,TRBV7-2,CASRPTGGRAYNEQFF
TRBJ2-7,TRBV9,CASSPGQNNYEQYF
TRBJ1-2,TRBV2,CASNADRALSHGYTF
TRBJ2-6,TRBV6-5,CASSPVSGANVLTF
TRBJ1-1,TRBV11-2,CASSLDRPQLNTEAFF
TRBJ2-7,TRBV5-1,CASSLAPAYEQYF
TRBJ1-5,TRBV19,CASRRQFNQPQHF
TRBJ2-3,TRBV14,CASSGGLAGTDTQYF
TRBJ1-1,TRBV19,CASSIVGGVGTEAFF
TRBJ2-5,TRBV2,CASSELPSIETQYF
TRBJ2-7,TRBV5-1,CASSLAGGVTAYEQYF
TRBJ1-2,TRBV15,CATSRDLNGGYTF
TRBJ2-1,TRBV5-1,CASSLREAGYNEQFF
TRBJ2-3,TRBV18,CASSYFGDFTTDTQYF
TRBJ2-4,TRBV2,CASSQGGGLDKNIQYF
TRBJ2-7,TRBV19,CASSWGLADIYEQYF
TRBJ2-5,TRBV23-1,CASSQSGGGETQYF
TRBJ2-7,TRBV13,CASSLRTSGGNPYEQYF
TRBJ1-1,TRBV4-1,CASSQGPGVPNTEAFF
TRBJ2-1,TRBV2,CASSEARVGLAGNEQFF
TRBJ1-1,TRBV27,CASSLQGTGTEAFF
TRBJ1-2,TRBV6-5,CASSPTPGVDYGYTF
TRBJ1-2,TRBV7-2,CASSLNSGFGYGYTF
TRBJ2-3,TRBV7-2,CASSALLMRTDTQYF